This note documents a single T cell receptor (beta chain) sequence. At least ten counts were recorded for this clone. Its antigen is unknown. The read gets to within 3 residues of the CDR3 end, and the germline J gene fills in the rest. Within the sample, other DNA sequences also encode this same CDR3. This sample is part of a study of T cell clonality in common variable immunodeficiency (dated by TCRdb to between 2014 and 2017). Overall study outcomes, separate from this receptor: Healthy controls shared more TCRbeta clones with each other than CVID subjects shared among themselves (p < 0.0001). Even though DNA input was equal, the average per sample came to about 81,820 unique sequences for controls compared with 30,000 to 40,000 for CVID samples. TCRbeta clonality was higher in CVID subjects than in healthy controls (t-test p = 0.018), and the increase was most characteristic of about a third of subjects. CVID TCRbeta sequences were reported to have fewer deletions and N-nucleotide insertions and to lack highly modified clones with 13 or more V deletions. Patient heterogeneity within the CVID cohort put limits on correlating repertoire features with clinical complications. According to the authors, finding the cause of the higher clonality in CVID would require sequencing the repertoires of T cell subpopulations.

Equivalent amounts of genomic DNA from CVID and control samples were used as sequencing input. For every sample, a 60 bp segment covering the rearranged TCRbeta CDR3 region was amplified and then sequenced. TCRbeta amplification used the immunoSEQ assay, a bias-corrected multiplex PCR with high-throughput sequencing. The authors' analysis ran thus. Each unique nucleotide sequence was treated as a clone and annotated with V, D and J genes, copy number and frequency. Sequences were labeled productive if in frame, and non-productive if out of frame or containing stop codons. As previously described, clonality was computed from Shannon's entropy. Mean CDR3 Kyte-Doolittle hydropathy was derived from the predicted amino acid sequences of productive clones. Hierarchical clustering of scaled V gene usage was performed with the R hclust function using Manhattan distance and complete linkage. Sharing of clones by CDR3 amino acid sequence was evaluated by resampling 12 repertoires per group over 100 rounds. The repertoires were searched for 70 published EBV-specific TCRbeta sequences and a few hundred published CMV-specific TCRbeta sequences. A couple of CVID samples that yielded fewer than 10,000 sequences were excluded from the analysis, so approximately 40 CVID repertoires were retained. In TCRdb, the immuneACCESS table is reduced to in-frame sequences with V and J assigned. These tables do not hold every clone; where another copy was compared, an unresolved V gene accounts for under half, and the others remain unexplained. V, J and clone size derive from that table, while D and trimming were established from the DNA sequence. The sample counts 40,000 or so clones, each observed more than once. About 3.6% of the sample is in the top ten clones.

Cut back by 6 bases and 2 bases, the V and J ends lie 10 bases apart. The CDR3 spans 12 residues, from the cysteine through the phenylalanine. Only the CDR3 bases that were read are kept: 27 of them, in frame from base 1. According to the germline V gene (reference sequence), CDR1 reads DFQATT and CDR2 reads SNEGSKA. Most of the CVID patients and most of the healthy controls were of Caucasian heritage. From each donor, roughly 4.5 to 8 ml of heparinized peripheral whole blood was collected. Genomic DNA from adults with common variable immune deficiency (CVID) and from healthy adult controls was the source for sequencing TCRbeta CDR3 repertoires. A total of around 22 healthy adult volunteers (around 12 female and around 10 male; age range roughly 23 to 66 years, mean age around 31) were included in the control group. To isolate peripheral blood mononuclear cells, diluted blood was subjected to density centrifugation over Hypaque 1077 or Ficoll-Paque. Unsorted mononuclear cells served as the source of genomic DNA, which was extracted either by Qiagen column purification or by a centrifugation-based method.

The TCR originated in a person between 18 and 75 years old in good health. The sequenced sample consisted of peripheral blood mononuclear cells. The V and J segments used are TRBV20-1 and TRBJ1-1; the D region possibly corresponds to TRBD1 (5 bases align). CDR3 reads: CSASGGNTEAFF. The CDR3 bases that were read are TGCAGTGCCTCGGGGGGTAACACTGAA.